Shown below are 9 T cell receptor beta chains from a single sample sequenced in a study of siplizumab effects on memory and regulatory T cells. TCRdb keeps only in-frame clones here, not all; method: immunoSEQ multiplex PCR. Of 75,000 to 100,000 clones in the sample, roughly 94% were seen once. Sequenced input: non-Treg CD4+ T cells sorted from blood. Receptors originate from a human donor in good health.

J is TRBJ2-7 and V is TRBV5-1; weak D call: TRBD1 (6 bases). The V gene lost 0 bases and the J gene lost 6 bases, with 13 bases spanning the gap. The CDR3 runs 14 residues. Germline CDR1 and CDR2: SGHRS and YFSETQ. The CDR3 is CASSLDREQGEQYF. The DNA for the CDR3 is TGCGCCAGCAGCTTGGACAGGGAACAAGGCGAGCAGTACTTC. The full variable domain, completed using reference TRBV5-1 and TRBJ2-7, is KAGVTQTPRYLIKTRGQQVTLSCSPISGHRSVSWYQQTPGQGLQFLFEYFSETQRNKGNFPGRFSGRQFSNSRSEMNVSTLELGDSALYLCASSLDREQGEQYFGPGTRLTVT.

This clone was observed a few times. V gene TRBV18 combines with J gene TRBJ1-1; 8 bases line up with TRBD1. This CDR3 is 14 amino acids long. The germline gives CDR1 KGHSH, CDR2 LQKENI. V trimming: 6 bases; J trimming: 0 bases; junction bases outside the gene matches: 3. CDR3 region: CASSRQGLNTEAFF. CDR3 sequence (DNA): TGTGCCAGCTCGCGACAGGGGTTGAACACTGAAGCTTTCTTT.

The chain recombines TRBV5-8 with TRBJ1-2; D call uncertain. Germline CDR1 reads SGHTS; CDR2 reads YDEGEE. V lost 1 base and J 1 base, leaving 8 bases between the germline ends. The CDR3 sequence is 14 residues long. The DNA for the CDR3 is TGTGCCAGCAGCTTGTGGCAGCTTAACTATGGCTACACCTTC. Its translation is CASSLWQLNYGYTF.

Concerning this clone itself: The junction departs from germline at one end; a sequencing error may be responsible. The J gene is TRBJ2-5, the V gene TRBV6-7; D could derive from TRBD1 or TRBD2 (6 bases each). TRBV6-7 is labeled an ORF, and its function is uncertain. The CDR3 is made up of 16 amino acids. CDR3 DNA sequence: TGTGCCAGCAGATACTTCCCGGGGGCGACAAAAGAGACCCAGTACTTC. Encoded protein: CASRYFPGATKETQYF.

The rearrangement links TRBV10-3 to TRBJ2-3, with a possible D match to TRBD2 (6 bases). Germline values: CDR1 ENHRY, CDR2 SYGVKD. The CDR3 contains 19 residues. Deletions cut 0 bases from V and 1 base from J, with 20 bases between. The CDR3 DNA reads TGTGCCATCAGTGAGTCCGGGACTGAATTTGCGGGCCGCACAGATACGCAGTATTTT. It codes for CAISESGTEFAGRTDTQYF.

The chain couples TRBV5-1 to TRBJ2-1; TRBD2 agrees at 12 bases. The V gene end was trimmed by 0 bases and the J gene end by 10 bases; junction bases not matched to a gene: 5. This CDR3 contains 15 residues. The germline V gene has CDR1 SGHRS and CDR2 YFSETQ. CDR3 nucleotide sequence: TGCGCCAGCAGCTTGGGACTAGCGGGAGTAGGAGAGCAGTTCTTC. Protein sequence: CASSLGLAGVGEQFF.

The chain carries TRBV11-3 and TRBJ2-1; D not certain. The CDR3 has 12 residues. The V gene's germline CDR1 is SGHNT and CDR2 YENEEA. Trimming pared 5 bases from V and 6 bases from J, leaving 8 bases between. CDR3 DNA: TGTGCCAGCAGCCAAGGGTCCAATGAGCAGTTCTTC. Protein product: CASSQGSNEQFF. Complete variable domain (other parts from reference TRBV11-3 and TRBJ2-1): EAGVVQSPRYKIIEKKQPVAFWCNPISGHNTLYWYLQNLGQGPELLIRYENEEAVDDSQLPKDRFSAERLKGVDSTLKIQPAELGDSAVYLCASSQGSNEQFFGPGTRLTVL.

The chain joins TRBV13 to TRBJ2-1, with TRBD1 identical over 9 bases. The CDR3 has 16 amino acids. Germline V gene sequence: CDR1 PRHDT, CDR2 FYEKMQ (reference sequence). V lost 6 bases and J lost 5; bases outside the gene matches: 11. CDR3 in DNA: TGTGCCAGCAGGAGAATCGACGGGACAGGGAACAATGAGCAGTTCTTC. This gives the protein CASRRIDGTGNNEQFF.

A single count supports this clone. This rearrangement joins TRBV2 to TRBJ2-7; no firm D call. V lost 4 bases and J lost 0, with 16 bases in between. The CDR3 extends over 16 amino acids. Germline V gene sequence: CDR1 SNHLY, CDR2 FYNNEI. In DNA form, the CDR3 reads TGTGCCAGCAGTGGGTCCCGGGTTTTGAGCTCCTACGAGCAGTACTTC. Translation gives CASSGSRVLSSYEQYF.